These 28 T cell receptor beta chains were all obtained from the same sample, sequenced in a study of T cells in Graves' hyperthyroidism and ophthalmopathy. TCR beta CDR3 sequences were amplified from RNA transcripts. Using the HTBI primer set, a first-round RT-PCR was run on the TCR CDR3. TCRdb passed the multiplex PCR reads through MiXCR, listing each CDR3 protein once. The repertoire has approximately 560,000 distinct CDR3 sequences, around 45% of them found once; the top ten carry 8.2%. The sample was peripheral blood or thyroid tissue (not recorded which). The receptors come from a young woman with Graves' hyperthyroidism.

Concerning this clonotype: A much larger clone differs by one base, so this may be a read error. The CDR3 DNA is TGTGCCACCAGCAGGGCTGGAGGGGGGCCGAACTATGGCTACACCTTC. Protein product: CATSRAGGGPNYGYTF. The gene calls are TRBV15 and TRBJ1-2, with TRBD1 as a possible D gene (6 bases). V gave up 3 bases and J gave up 2 bases, with 16 bases separating them. The CDR3 spans 16 residues. Germline assignment: CDR1 LNHNV and CDR2 YYDKDF (reference sequence).

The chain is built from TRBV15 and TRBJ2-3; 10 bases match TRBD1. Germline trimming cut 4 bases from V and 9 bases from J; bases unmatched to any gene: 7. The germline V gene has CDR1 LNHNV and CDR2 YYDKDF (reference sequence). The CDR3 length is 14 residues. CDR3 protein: CATSTRDRGRTQYF. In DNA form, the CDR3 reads TGTGCCACCAGCACCCGGGACAGGGGAAGGACGCAGTATTTT.

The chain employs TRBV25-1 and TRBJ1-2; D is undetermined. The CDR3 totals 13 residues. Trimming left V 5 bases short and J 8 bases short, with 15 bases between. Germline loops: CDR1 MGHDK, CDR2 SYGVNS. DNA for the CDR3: TGTGCCAGCAGTCACGAGGGCAGGCGAGGCTACACCTTC. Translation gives CASSHEGRRGYTF.

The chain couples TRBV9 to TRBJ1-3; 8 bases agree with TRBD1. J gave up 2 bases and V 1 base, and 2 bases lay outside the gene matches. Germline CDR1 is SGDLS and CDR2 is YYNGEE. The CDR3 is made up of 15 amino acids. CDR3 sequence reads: CASSVQGAAGNTIYF. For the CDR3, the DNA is TGTGCCAGCAGCGTACAGGGGGCGGCTGGAAACACCATATATTTT.

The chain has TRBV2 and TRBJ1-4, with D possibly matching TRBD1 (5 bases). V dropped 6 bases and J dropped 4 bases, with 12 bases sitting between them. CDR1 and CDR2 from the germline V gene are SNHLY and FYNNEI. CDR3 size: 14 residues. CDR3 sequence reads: CASSAGRHNEKLFF. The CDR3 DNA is TGTGCCAGCAGCGCGGGACGGCATAATGAAAAACTGTTTTTT.

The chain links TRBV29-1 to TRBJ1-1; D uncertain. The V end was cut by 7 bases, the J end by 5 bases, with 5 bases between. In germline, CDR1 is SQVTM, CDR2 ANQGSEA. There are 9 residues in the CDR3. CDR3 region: CSGRTEAFF. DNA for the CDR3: TGCAGCGGGCGGACTGAAGCTTTCTTT.

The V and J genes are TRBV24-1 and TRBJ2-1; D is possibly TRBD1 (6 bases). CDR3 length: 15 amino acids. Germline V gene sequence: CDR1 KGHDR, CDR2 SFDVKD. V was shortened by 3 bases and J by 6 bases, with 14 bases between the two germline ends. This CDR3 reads CATSDALTGSNEQFF. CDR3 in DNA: TGTGCCACCAGTGATGCGCTTACAGGGAGCAATGAGCAGTTCTTC.

The CDR3 DNA reads TGTGCCAGCAGTTACGCAGGCGGGAGAGGGGAGACCCAGTACTTC. Translated, it gives CASSYAGGRGETQYF. This sequence joins TRBV12-3 or TRBV12-4 and TRBJ2-5, with TRBD2 matching over 7 bases. The ends lost 4 bases at V and 5 bases at J; junction bases unmatched: 10. This CDR3 spans 15 amino acids.

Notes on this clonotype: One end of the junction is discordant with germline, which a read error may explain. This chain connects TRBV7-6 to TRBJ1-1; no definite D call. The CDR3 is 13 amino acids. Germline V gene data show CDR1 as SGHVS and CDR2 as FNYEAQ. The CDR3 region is CASSLSVNSEAFF. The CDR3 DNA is TGTGCCAGCAGCTTATCTGTGAACTCTGAAGCTTTCTTT. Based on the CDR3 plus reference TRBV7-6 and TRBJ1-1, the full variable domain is GAGVSQSPRYKVTKRGQDVALRCDPISGHVSLYWYRQALGQGPEFLTYFNYEAQQDKSGLPNDRFSAERPEGSISTLTIQRTEQRDSAMYRCASSLSVNSEAFFGQGTRLTVV.

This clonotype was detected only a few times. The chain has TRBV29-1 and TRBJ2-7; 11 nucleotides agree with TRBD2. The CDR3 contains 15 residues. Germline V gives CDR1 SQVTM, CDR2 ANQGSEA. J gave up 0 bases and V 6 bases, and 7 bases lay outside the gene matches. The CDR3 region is CSVVRLAGHSYEQYF. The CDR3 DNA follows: TGCAGCGTGGTCAGACTAGCGGGACACTCCTACGAGCAGTACTTC.

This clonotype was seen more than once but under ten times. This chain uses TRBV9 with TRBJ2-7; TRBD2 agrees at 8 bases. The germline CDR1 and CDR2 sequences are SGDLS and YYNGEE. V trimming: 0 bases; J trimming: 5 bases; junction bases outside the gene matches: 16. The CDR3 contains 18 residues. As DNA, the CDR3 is TGTGCCAGCAGCGTAGAAGGAGTCGAGCGGGAGATCACGGACGAGCAGTACTTC. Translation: CASSVEGVEREITDEQYF.

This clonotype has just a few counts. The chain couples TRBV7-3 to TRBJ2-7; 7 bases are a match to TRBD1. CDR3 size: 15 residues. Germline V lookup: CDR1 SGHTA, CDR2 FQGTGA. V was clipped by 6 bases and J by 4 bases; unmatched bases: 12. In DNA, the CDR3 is TGTGCCAGCAGTTTGCGACCGGGACAGACATACGAGCAGTACTTC. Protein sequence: CASSLRPGQTYEQYF.

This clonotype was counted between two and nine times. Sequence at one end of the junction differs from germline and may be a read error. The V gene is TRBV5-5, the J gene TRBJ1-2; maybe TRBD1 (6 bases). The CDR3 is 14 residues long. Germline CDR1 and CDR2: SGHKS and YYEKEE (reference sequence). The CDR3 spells CASSQDSGNYGYTF. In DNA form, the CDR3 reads TGCGCCAGCAGCCAGGACAGCGGGAACTATGGCTACACCTTC.

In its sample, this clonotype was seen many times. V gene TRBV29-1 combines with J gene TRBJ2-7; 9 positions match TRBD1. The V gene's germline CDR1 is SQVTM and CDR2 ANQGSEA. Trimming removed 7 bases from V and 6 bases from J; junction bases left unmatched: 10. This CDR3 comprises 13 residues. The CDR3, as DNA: TGCAGCGCCTCGGGGACAGGGAGGCTCGAGCAGTACTTC. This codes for CSASGTGRLEQYF.

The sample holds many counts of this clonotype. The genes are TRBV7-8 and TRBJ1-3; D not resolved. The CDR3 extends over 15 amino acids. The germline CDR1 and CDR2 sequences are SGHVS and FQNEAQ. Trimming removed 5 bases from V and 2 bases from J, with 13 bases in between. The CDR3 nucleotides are TGTGCCAGCAGCATAGAAGGAGGGACTGGAAACACCATATATTTT. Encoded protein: CASSIEGGTGNTIYF.

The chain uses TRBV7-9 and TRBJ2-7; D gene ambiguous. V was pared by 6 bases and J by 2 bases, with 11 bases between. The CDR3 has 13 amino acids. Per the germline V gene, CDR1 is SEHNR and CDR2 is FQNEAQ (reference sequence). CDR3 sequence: CASSLLEAYEQYF. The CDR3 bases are TGTGCCAGCAGTCTTTTAGAGGCCTACGAGCAGTACTTC.

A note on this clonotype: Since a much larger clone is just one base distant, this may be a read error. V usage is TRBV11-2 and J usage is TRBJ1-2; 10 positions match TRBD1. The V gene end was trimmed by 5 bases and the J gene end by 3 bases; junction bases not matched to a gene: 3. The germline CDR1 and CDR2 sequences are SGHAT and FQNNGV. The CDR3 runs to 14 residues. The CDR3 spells CASSVGTGDYGYTF. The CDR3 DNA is TGTGCCAGCAGCGTCGGGACAGGGGACTATGGCTACACCTTC.

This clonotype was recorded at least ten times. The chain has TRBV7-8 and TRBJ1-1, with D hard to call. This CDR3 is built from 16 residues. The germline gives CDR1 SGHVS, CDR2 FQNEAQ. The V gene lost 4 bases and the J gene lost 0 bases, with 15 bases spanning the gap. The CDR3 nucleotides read TGTGCCAGCAGCTCCTATTTGACAACCATGAACACTGAAGCTTTCTTT. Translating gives CASSSYLTTMNTEAFF. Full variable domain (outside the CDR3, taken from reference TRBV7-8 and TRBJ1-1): GAGVSQSPRYKVAKRGQDVALRCDPISGHVSLFWYQQALGQGPEFLTYFQNEAQLDKSGLPSDRFFAERPEGSVSTLKIQRTQQEDSAVYLCASSSYLTTMNTEAFFGQGTRLTVV.

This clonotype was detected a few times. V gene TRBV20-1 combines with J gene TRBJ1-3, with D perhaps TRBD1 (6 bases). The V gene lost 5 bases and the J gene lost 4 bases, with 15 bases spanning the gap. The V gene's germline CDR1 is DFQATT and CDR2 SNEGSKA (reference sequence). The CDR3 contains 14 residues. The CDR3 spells CSAYTEGTGNTIYF. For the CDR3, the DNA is TGCAGTGCTTATACTGAGGGGACAGGAAACACCATATATTTT.

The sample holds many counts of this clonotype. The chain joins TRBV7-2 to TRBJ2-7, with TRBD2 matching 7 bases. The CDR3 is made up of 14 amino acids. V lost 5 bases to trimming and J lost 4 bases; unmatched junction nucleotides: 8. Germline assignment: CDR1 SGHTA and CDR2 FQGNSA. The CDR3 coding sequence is TGTGCCAGCAGCCCCGGGACTACCTCGTACGAGCAGTACTTC. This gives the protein CASSPGTTSYEQYF.

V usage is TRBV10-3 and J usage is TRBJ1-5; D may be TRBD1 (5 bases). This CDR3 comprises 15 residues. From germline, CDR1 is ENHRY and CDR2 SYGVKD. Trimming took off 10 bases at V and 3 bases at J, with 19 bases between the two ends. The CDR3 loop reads CASIATGPSNQPQHF. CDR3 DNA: TGTGCCAGCATAGCTACGGGGCCGTCCAATCAGCCCCAGCATTTT.

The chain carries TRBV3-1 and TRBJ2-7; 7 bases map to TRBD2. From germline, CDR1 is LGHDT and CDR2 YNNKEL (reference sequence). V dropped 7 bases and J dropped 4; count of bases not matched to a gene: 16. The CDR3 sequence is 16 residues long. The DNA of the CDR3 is TGTGCCAGCACCCGATCCTTTGGACTAGTCGGGTACGAGCAGTACTTC. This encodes CASTRSFGLVGYEQYF.

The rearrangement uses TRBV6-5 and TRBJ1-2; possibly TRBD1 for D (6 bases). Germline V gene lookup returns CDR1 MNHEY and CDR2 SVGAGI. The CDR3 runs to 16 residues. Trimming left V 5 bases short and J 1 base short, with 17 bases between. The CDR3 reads CASSRNRASRNYGYTF. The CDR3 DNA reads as TGTGCCAGCAGTCGTAACAGGGCCTCGCGTAACTATGGCTACACCTTC.

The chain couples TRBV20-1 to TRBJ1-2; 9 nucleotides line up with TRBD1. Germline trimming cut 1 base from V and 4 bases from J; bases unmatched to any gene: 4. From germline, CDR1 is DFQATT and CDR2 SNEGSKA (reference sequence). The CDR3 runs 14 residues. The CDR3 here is CSARATGGIYGYTF. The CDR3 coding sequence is TGCAGTGCTAGAGCCACAGGGGGCATCTATGGCTACACCTTC.

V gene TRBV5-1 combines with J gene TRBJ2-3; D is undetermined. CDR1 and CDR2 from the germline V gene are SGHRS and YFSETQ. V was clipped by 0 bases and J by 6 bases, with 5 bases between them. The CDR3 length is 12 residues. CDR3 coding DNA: TGCGCCAGCAGCTTGGACGTGGATACGCAGTATTTT. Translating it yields CASSLDVDTQYF.

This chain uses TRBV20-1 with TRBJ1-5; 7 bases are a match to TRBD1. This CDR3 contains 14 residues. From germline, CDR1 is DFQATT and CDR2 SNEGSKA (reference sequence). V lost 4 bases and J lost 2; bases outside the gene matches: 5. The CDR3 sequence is CSAIQGTGNQPQHF. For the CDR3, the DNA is TGCAGTGCTATACAGGGGACTGGCAATCAGCCCCAGCATTTT.

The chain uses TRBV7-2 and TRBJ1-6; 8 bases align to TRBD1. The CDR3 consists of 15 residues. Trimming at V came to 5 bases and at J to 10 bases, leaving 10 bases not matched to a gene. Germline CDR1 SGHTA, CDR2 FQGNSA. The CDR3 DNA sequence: TGTGCCAGCAGCCCAACCGGACAGGGAGCGTCACCCCTCCACTTT. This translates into CASSPTGQGASPLHF.

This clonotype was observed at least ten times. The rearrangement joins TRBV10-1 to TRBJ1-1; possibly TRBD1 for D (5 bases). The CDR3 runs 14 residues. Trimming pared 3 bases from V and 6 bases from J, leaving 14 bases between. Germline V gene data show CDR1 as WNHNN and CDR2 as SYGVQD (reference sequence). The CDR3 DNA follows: TGCGCCAGCAGTGAAGAGGGGCTTTGGGCTGAAGCTTTCTTT. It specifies CASSEEGLWAEAFF.